These 21 T cell receptor beta chains were sequenced from one sample in a study of T cells after yellow fever vaccination. TCRdb reprocessed the 5' RACE reads with MiXCR, giving one entry per CDR3 protein. The sample includes 300,000 or so distinct CDR3 sequences, roughly 13% of them seen just once. This specimen consisted of CD4+ T cells sorted from PBMCs, obtained 45 days after the yellow fever booster vaccination. These receptors were obtained from a man aged 25-45 years who received the YFV17D yellow fever vaccine.

This clonotype was seen more than once but under ten times. The chain combines TRBV18 with TRBJ2-3; no clear D gene. The V gene's germline CDR1 is KGHSH and CDR2 LQKENI. V lost 4 bases, J lost 2 bases, and 13 bases lay in between. The CDR3 is 15 residues long. The CDR3 DNA follows: TGTGCCAGCTCACTCGCAATAGTCGACACAGATACGCAGTATTTT. It codes for CASSLAIVDTDTQYF.

This clonotype was detected only a few times. The rearrangement joins TRBV11-2 to TRBJ2-5; D possibly uses TRBD1 or TRBD2 (5 bases each). Between the trimmed V and J ends, which lost 0 bases and 5 bases, there was a span of 19 bases. CDR1 and CDR2 from the germline V gene are SGHAT and FQNNGV. This CDR3 region has 17 residues. The CDR3 spells CASSLDLGAGTGETQYF. CDR3 sequence (DNA): TGTGCCAGCAGCTTAGACCTTGGGGCAGGGACGGGGGAGACCCAGTACTTC.

Comment on this clonotype: The junction does not match germline at one end; this may be a read error. The chain couples TRBV20-1 to TRBJ2-3, with D tentatively TRBD1 or TRBD2 (7 bases each). Germline V gives CDR1 DFQATT, CDR2 SNEGSKA (reference sequence). This CDR3 has 9 amino acids. The CDR3 here is CSASRGGFF. The CDR3 DNA reads as TGCAGTGCTAGCAGGGGGGGGTTTTTT.

This clonotype was picked up a small number of times. This chain uses TRBV7-2 with TRBJ1-3, with D unclear. The germline V gene has CDR1 SGHTA and CDR2 FQGNSA. The CDR3 is made up of 17 amino acids. The V end was cut by 0 bases, the J end by 2 bases, with 14 bases between. As DNA, the CDR3 is TGTGCCAGCAGCTTAGCGAGTGGCAGGCATGCTGGAAACACCATATATTTT. This sequence encodes CASSLASGRHAGNTIYF.

Only a few counts were recorded for this clonotype. The chain uses TRBV5-1 and TRBJ2-2, with D perhaps matching TRBD1 or TRBD2 (5 bases each). The CDR3 has 15 residues. V lost 4 bases to trimming and J lost 7 bases, with 17 bases between them. The germline V gene has CDR1 SGHRS and CDR2 YFSETQ. This CDR3 is CASSTPGTTFGELFF. DNA of the CDR3: TGCGCCAGCAGCACACCCGGGACCACGTTCGGGGAGCTGTTTTTT.

The gene calls are TRBV29-1 and TRBJ2-7; D not certain. Trimming shortened V by 5 bases and J by 0 bases, and 17 bases separated the two germline ends. The CDR3 sequence is 15 residues long. Germline values: CDR1 SQVTM, CDR2 ANQGSEA. The CDR3 here is CSVRLAYPLSYEQYF. The CDR3 bases are TGCAGCGTTCGCTTGGCCTATCCCCTCTCCTACGAGCAGTACTTC.

This chain joins TRBV12-3 or TRBV12-4 and TRBJ1-1, with D uncertain. The length of the CDR3 is 11 residues. Deletions cut 6 bases from V and 6 bases from J, with 8 bases between. The CDR3 nucleotides read TGTGCCAGCAGCACGTTCGCTGAAGCTTTCTTT. Its protein product is CASSTFAEAFF.

V gene TRBV27 combines with J gene TRBJ2-3; the match to TRBD2 covers 7 bases. CDR3 size: 15 residues. Germline CDR1 MNHEY, CDR2 SMNVEV (reference sequence). Trimming removed 2 bases from V and 3 bases from J; junction bases left unmatched: 5. As DNA, the CDR3 is TGTGCCAGCAGTTTAGGAAAAGCGGGGACAGATACGCAGTATTTT. Translating gives CASSLGKAGTDTQYF.

This chain links TRBV20-1 with TRBJ2-3; TRBD2 is a possible D gene (5 bases). Germline loops: CDR1 DFQATT, CDR2 SNEGSKA (reference sequence). The CDR3 has 15 residues. Trimming shortened V by 6 bases and J by 0 bases, and 16 bases separated the two germline ends. In DNA form, the CDR3 reads TGCAGTGCCAATCGTCATGGGAGTAGCACAGATACGCAGTATTTT. This codes for CSANRHGSSTDTQYF.

This chain uses TRBV29-1 with TRBJ2-5; 8 bases map to TRBD1. Germline V gene data show CDR1 as SQVTM and CDR2 as ANQGSEA. The CDR3 covers 13 residues. V shed 0 bases and J 5 bases; nucleotides not matched to a gene: 2. CDR3 in DNA: TGCAGCGTTGAAGAGAACAGGGGGGAGACCCAGTACTTC. Its protein is CSVEENRGETQYF.

This clonotype was seen only a few times. This chain's CDR3 is CSVVRVARDTEAFF. The CDR3 nucleotides read TGCAGCGTTGTCAGGGTAGCCCGAGACACTGAAGCTTTCTTT. V gene TRBV29-1 combines with J gene TRBJ1-1; perhaps TRBD1 as D (5 bases). The CDR3 is 14 residues long. V was trimmed by 4 bases and J by 3 bases, leaving 15 bases between them. The germline V gene encodes CDR1 SQVTM and CDR2 ANQGSEA.

V and J are TRBV6-5 and TRBJ2-3, with TRBD2 identical over 8 bases. CDR1 is MNHEY and CDR2 is SVGAGI in the germline V gene. V gave up 4 bases and J gave up 4 bases; unmatched junction bases: 4. The CDR3 is made up of 14 amino acids. DNA for the CDR3: TGTGCCAGCAGTTCGGGACTAGGTGCAGATACGCAGTATTTT. The encoded protein is CASSSGLGADTQYF.

This clonotype occurred a few times. The chain uses TRBV7-9 and TRBJ2-7, with TRBD1 as a possible D gene (5 bases). The CDR3 covers 13 residues. V lost 2 bases and J 6 bases, leaving 11 bases between the germline ends. Germline V gene data show CDR1 as SEHNR and CDR2 as FQNEAQ (reference sequence). The CDR3 nucleotides are TGTGCCAGCAGCTTACAGTCCCAGGGCGAGCAGTACTTC. It yields the protein CASSLQSQGEQYF.

This clonotype was seen a few times. The chain combines TRBV9 with TRBJ2-2; TRBD1 might be the D (5 bases). V was shortened by 3 bases and J by 6 bases, with 9 bases between the two germline ends. This CDR3 region has 13 residues. CDR1 is SGDLS and CDR2 is YYNGEE in the germline V gene. The chain's CDR3 is CASSAPGSGELFF. CDR3 sequence (DNA): TGTGCCAGCAGCGCGCCAGGGTCCGGGGAGCTGTTTTTT. Full variable domain (remainder filled in from reference TRBV9 and TRBJ2-2): DSGVTQTPKHLITATGQRVTLRCSPRSGDLSVYWYQQSLDQGLQFLIQYYNGEERAKGNILERFSAQQFPDLHSELNLSSLELGDSALYFCASSAPGSGELFFGEGSRLTVL.

The chain carries TRBV7-2 and TRBJ2-7; D remains unclear. From germline, CDR1 is SGHTA and CDR2 FQGNSA. The CDR3 is made up of 15 amino acids. V was cut by 3 bases and J by 2 bases, with 14 bases left in between. CDR3 nucleotides: TGTGCCAGCAGCTTTGATTCTCTAAACACCTACGAGCAGTACTTC. Protein sequence: CASSFDSLNTYEQYF.

The chain is built from TRBV20-1 and TRBJ2-1; 11 bases are a match to TRBD2. Germline V gives CDR1 DFQATT, CDR2 SNEGSKA (reference sequence). The CDR3 has 16 residues. The junction had 5 bases not matched to a gene; V was cut back by 1 base and J by 3 bases. In DNA form, the CDR3 reads TGCAGTGCTAGAGTGTCCGGGACTAGCGGCTACAATGAGCAGTTCTTC. Protein product: CSARVSGTSGYNEQFF.

This clonotype was seen more than once but under ten times. V is TRBV6-1 and J is TRBJ1-2; D not resolved. The CDR3 is 14 amino acids. Per germline, CDR1 MNHNS and CDR2 SASEGT. With 7 bases removed from V and 0 bases from J, the gap between germline ends came to 12 bases. DNA for the CDR3: TGTGCCAGCACTCCACTATACCCTAACTATGGCTACACCTTC. This translates into CASTPLYPNYGYTF.

This sequence joins TRBV5-1 and TRBJ2-5, with D possibly being TRBD2 (7 bases). The CDR3 contains 14 residues. CDR1 is SGHRS and CDR2 is YFSETQ in the germline V gene. Between the trimmed V and J ends, which lost 4 bases and 3 bases, there was a span of 13 bases. In DNA, the CDR3 is TGCGCCAGCAGCCCTACGGGGGGCGAAGAGACCCAGTACTTC. Residues: CASSPTGGEETQYF.

The V call is TRBV12-3 or TRBV12-4, the J call TRBJ2-7, with no clear D. V lost 5 bases to trimming and J lost 6 bases, with 11 bases between them. This CDR3 is 12 amino acids long. CDR3 coding DNA: TGTGCCAGCAGTACCCAGGCGGTCGAGCAGTACTTC. As protein: CASSTQAVEQYF.

This clonotype showed up many times. The rearrangement joins TRBV24-1 to TRBJ2-5; D unresolved. This CDR3 is 13 amino acids long. Germline-derived CDR1 and CDR2 are KGHDR and SFDVKD. Trimming removed 0 bases at V and 5 bases at J, with 6 bases between. CDR3 protein: CATSDLLGETQYF. The CDR3 bases are TGTGCCACCAGTGATTTGCTAGGGGAGACCCAGTACTTC.

The chain joins TRBV6-1 to TRBJ2-5; the D gene could be TRBD1 or TRBD2 (6 bases each). V was pared by 7 bases and J by 5 bases, with 20 bases between. This CDR3 comprises 15 residues. The V gene's germline CDR1 is MNHNS and CDR2 SASEGT. The CDR3 sequence is CASTEGGSRTETQYF. The CDR3 DNA follows: TGTGCCAGCACTGAGGGGGGCTCGAGGACTGAGACCCAGTACTTC.